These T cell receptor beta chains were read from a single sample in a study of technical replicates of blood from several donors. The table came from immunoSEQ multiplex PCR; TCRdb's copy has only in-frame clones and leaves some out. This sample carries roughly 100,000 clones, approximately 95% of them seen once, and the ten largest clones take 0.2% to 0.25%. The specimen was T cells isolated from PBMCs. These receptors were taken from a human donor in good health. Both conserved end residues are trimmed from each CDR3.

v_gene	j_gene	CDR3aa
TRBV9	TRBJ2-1	ASSVGLAGAYNEQF
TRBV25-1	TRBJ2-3	ASRGEETDTQY
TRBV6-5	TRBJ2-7	ASSPSGSYEQY
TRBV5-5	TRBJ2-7	ASSRGGQGVYEQY
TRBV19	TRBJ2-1	ASSTRGLYNEQF
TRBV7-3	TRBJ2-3	ASSQNERGIPTDTQY
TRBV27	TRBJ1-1	ASSLSGGRTEAF
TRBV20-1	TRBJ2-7	SASTEYEQY
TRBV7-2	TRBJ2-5	ASSRLAGVETQY
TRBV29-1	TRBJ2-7	SVEVRGDSYEQY
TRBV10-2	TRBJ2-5	ASSAQRKETQY
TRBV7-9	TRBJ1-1	ASSLATTEPANQGAF
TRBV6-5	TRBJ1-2	ASSDRADYGYT
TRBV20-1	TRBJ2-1	SPNHNEQF
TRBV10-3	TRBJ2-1	AISRDTATYNEQF
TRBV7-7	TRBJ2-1	ASSLGSGYNEQF
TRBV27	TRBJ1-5	ASSPGGNQPQH
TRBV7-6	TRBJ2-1	ASSLDLFYNEQF
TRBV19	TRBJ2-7	ASSRHPPGLAGDENTYEQY
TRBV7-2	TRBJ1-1	ASSRQGEGTEAF
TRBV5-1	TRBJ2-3	ASSLVLAGSIADTQY
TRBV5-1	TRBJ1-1	ASSVNRGPEAF
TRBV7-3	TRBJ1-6	ASSSSSYNSPLH
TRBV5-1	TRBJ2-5	ASSLGRGPETQY
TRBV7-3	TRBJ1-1	ASSPGQGASEAF
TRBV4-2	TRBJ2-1	ASRTSGGLEQF
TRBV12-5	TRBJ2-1	ASSLGASVFNEQF
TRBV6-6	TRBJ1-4	ASSPGQFNEKLF
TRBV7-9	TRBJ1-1	ASSISGTGWTEAF
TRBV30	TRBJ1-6	AWSVQGASSPLH
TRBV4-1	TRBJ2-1	ASSQPPGSTGEQF
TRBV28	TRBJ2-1	ASSPVEGLQNEQF
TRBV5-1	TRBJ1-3	ASSLAGFAGNTIY
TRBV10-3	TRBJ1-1	AIRTGLGGTEAF
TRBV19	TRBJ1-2	ASSLFGPATTYGYT
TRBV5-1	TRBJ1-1	ASSLEYMNTEAF
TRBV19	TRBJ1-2	ASSPTPGQGGVRYGYT
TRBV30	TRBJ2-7	AWIGTGIYEQY
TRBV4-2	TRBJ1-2	ASSPRTGGYT
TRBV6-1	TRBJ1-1	ASSPRAGNTEAF
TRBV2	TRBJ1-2	ASSERWGGLATYGYT
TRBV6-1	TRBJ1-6	ASSGQGSYNSPLH
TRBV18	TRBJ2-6	ASSPPGLRTAVGANVLT
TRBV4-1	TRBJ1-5	ASSPREGGNNQPQH
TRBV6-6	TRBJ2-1	ASSAPGTKHNEQF
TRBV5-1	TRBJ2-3	ASRLAGSPTDTQY
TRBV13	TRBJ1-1	ASSLLEDRGRAF
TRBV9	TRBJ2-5	ASSVGAHGETQY
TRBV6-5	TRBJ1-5	ASRRDRVSNQPQH
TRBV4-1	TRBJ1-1	ASSLTSMNTEAF
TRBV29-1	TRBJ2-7	SVVGLAGRLGVGYYEQY